This T cell receptor (beta chain) originates from a study of control samples from healthy donors and cancer patients. The ends were cut back, 1 base at V and 4 bases at J, with 4 bases in the middle. The CDR3 runs to 13 residues. CDR1 is SGHVS, CDR2 FNYEAQ, per germline. This clone came up a few times. TCRdb's copy holds only in-frame clones and misses some; the assay was immunoSEQ multiplex PCR. The sample consists of tens of thousands of clones, 70% of them appearing once. The chain employs TRBV7-6 and TRBJ2-2; the D is unclear. The material sequenced was formalin-fixed, paraffin-embedded tissue. The TCR sequence derives from a male donor with melanoma. Here the CDR3 reads CASSLGSTGELFF. CDR3 DNA: TGTGCCAGCAGCTTAGGAAGCACCGGGGAGCTGTTTTTT.